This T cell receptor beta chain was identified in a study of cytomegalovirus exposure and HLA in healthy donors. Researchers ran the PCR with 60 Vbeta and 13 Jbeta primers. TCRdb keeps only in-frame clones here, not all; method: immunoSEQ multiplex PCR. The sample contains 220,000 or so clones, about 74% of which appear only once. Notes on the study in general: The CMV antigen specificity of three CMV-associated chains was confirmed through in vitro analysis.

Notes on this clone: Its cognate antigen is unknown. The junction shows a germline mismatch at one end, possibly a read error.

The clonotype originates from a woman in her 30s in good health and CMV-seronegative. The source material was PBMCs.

The CDR3 DNA follows: TGTGTCAGTAGTATAGATGGAGCGCGGGCGGTCCAAGAGACCCAGTACTTC. The encoded protein is CVSSIDGARAVQETQYF. The chain recombines TRBV19 with TRBJ2-5, with D possibly matching TRBD2 (5 bases). CDR3 length: 17 amino acids. Germline CDR1 LNHDA, CDR2 SQIVND (reference sequence). Filled out from reference TRBV19 and TRBJ2-5, the complete variable domain reads DGGITQSPKYLFRKEGQNVTLSCEQNLNHDAMYWYRQDPGQGLRLIYYSQIVNDFQKGDIAEGYSVSREKKESFPLTVTSAQKNPTAFYLCVSSIDGARAVQETQYFGPGTRLLVL.